This TCR beta chain was sequenced during a study of tissue T cells after allogeneic stem cell transplantation. The CDR3 extends over 15 amino acids. Trimming took off 3 bases at V and 5 bases at J, with 16 bases between the two ends. Germline CDR1 reads KGHSH; CDR2 reads LQKENI. Clones were read by immunoSEQ multiplex PCR, and TCRdb kept only the in-frame ones, dropping some. Of about 9,400 clones listed, just over 65% are singletons. The sequence came from a male donor older than 55 with lung cancer. Here the sequenced sample was tissue from the stomach, taken at autopsy. V is TRBV18 and J is TRBJ2-5, with D perhaps matching TRBD2 (6 bases). CDR3: CASSPPTSQGETQYF. The CDR3 DNA reads as TGTGCCAGCTCACCTCCAACTAGCCAGGGCGAGACCCAGTACTTC.